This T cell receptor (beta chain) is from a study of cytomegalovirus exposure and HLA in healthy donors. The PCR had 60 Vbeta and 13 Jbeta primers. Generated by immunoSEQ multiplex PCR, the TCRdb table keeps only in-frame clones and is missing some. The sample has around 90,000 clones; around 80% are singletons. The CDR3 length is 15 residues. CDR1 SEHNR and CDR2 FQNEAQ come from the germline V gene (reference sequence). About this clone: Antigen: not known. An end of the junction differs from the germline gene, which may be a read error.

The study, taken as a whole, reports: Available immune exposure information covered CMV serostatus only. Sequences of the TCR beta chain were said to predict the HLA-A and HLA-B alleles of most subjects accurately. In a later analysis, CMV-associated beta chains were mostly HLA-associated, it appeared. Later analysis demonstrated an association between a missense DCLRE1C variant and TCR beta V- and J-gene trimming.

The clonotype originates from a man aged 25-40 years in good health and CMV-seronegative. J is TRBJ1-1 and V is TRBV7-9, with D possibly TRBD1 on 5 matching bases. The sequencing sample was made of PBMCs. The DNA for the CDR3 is TGTTCCAGCACCCTGGCCAGGGCCAGAAACACTGAAGCTTTCTTT. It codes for CSSTLARARNTEAFF. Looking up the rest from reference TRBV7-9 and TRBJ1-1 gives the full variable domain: DTGVSQNPRHKITKRGQNVTFRCDPISEHNRLYWYRQTLGQGPEFLTYFQNEAQLEKSRLLSDRFSAERPKGSFSTLEIQRTEQGDSAMYLCSSTLARARNTEAFFGQGTRLTVV.